Listed here are 17 T cell receptor beta chains from one sample, sequenced in a study of regulatory T cells in long-lasting Graves disease. Stated time point: newly diagnosed GD, antithyroid drugs for less than 3 months. From PBMCs, RNA was extracted and then used to make the TCR library. According to the study, TCR beta libraries were built with iRepertoire HTBI primers and CDR3-region Arm-PCR. TCRdb reprocessed the multiplex PCR reads via MiXCR and lists one record per CDR3 protein. The sample contains more than 300,000 distinct CDR3 sequences, 12% of which appear only once. Another study also made use of these data, one on T cells in Graves' hyperthyroidism and ophthalmopathy.

Sequences were derived from peripheral blood mononuclear cells (PBMCs), sampled at new diagnosis, from a patient treated with antithyroid drugs. The receptors come from a woman between 18 and 30 years old with Graves disease.

This clonotype came up many times. This rearrangement joins TRBV29-1 to TRBJ2-7, with D perhaps matching TRBD2 (5 bases). Germline V CDR1 and CDR2: SQVTM, ANQGSEA. The CDR3 has 14 amino acids. Trimming stripped 0 bases from V and 5 bases from J, with 14 bases between. The CDR3 coding sequence is TGCAGCGTTGAAGAGGAGGAGGCCTTGAACGAGCAGTACTTC. Amino acids: CSVEEEEALNEQYF.

This clonotype was detected many times. The J gene is TRBJ1-1, the V gene TRBV9; D is unresolved. CDR3 length: 17 amino acids. Between the trimmed V and J ends, which lost 3 bases and 4 bases, there was a span of 22 bases. The germline CDR1 and CDR2 sequences are SGDLS and YYNGEE. The CDR3 DNA sequence: TGTGCCAGCAGCGCCGCACATGGTTTAAGGAGTAGCACTGAAGCTTTCTTT. Encoded protein: CASSAAHGLRSSTEAFF.

This clonotype came up many times. The chain recombines TRBV24-1 with TRBJ2-1, with D tentatively TRBD1 (6 bases). The CDR3 sequence is 16 residues long. The germline V gene has CDR1 KGHDR and CDR2 SFDVKD. V was trimmed by 0 bases and J by 6 bases, leaving 14 bases between them. As DNA, the CDR3 is TGTGCCACCAGTGATTTGCCCGGGACAATGTCCAATGAGCAGTTCTTC. Amino acid sequence: CATSDLPGTMSNEQFF.

This clonotype was detected many times. The chain carries TRBV6-1 and TRBJ1-1; TRBD1 aligns across 9 bases. The CDR3 covers 16 residues. After removal of 6 bases from V and 0 bases from J, the junction contained 8 bases not matched to a gene. Germline CDR1 MNHNS, CDR2 SASEGT. The CDR3 is CASSYNGTGMNTEAFF. As DNA, the CDR3 is TGTGCCAGCAGCTATAATGGGACAGGGATGAACACTGAAGCTTTCTTT.

This clonotype was seen a few times. The chain couples TRBV19 to TRBJ1-2; D unresolved. Trimming took 9 bases from V and 0 from J, leaving 8 bases between them. Germline-derived CDR1 and CDR2 are LNHDA and SQIVND (reference sequence). The length of the CDR3 is 12 residues. CDR3 in amino acids: CASRVANYGYTF. The CDR3 bases are TGTGCCAGCAGAGTTGCTAACTATGGCTACACCTTC. The full variable domain, its missing parts supplied by reference TRBV19 and TRBJ1-2, is DGGITQSPKYLFRKEGQNVTLSCEQNLNHDAMYWYRQDPGQGLRLIYYSQIVNDFQKGDIAEGYSVSREKKESFPLTVTSAQKNPTAFYLCASRVANYGYTFGSGTRLTVV.

This clonotype was recorded at least ten times. V gene TRBV12-3 or TRBV12-4 combines with J gene TRBJ1-4; D not certain. This CDR3 has 12 residues. V was clipped by 6 bases and J by 5 bases, with 7 bases between them. The CDR3 sequence is CASSGVNEKLFF. CDR3 nucleotides: TGTGCCAGCAGCGGGGTAAATGAAAAACTGTTTTTT.

This clonotype was found a few times. V is TRBV13 and J is TRBJ1-2; D uncertain. The V gene lost 5 bases and the J gene lost 4 bases, with 17 bases spanning the gap. Germline-derived CDR1 and CDR2 are PRHDT and FYEKMQ (reference sequence). This CDR3 is 15 amino acids long. The CDR3 spells CASSPKGPSFYGYTF. The CDR3 region has the DNA TGTGCCAGCAGCCCTAAAGGACCCTCCTTCTATGGCTACACCTTC.

This clonotype has a count of ten or more. This rearrangement joins TRBV11-2 to TRBJ2-1; D may be TRBD1 (6 bases). CDR3 length: 15 amino acids. V was cut by 6 bases and J by 0 bases, with 12 bases left in between. Germline V gene sequence: CDR1 SGHAT, CDR2 FQNNGV. The CDR3 DNA sequence: TGTGCCAGCAGTCTTCGGACAGCCTCCTACAATGAGCAGTTCTTC. Amino acids: CASSLRTASYNEQFF. Together with reference TRBV11-2 and TRBJ2-1, the CDR3 gives the full variable domain: EAGVAQSPRYKIIEKRQSVAFWCNPISGHATLYWYQQILGQGPKLLIQFQNNGVVDDSQLPKDRFSAERLKGVDSTLKIQPAKLEDSAVYLCASSLRTASYNEQFFGPGTRLTVL.

This clonotype was counted many times. This chain links TRBV29-1 with TRBJ2-7; a weak D match, TRBD1 (6 bases). This CDR3 region has 12 residues. Germline V gives CDR1 SQVTM, CDR2 ANQGSEA. The germline V and J ends were trimmed by 0 bases and 5 bases, with 8 bases remaining between them. The CDR3 DNA reads as TGCAGCGTTGAAGATACAGGGAACGAGCAGTACTTC. It specifies CSVEDTGNEQYF.

This clonotype has only a few counts. The rearrangement links TRBV7-2 to TRBJ1-1; the match to TRBD1 covers 8 bases. V lost 6 bases, J lost 4 bases, and 7 bases stayed unmatched. The CDR3 consists of 14 residues. Germline lookup yields CDR1 SGHTA and CDR2 FQGNSA. This chain's CDR3 is CASRNGQGGTEAFF. Written as DNA, the CDR3 is TGTGCCAGCAGAAACGGACAGGGTGGCACTGAAGCTTTCTTT.

This clonotype was seen at least ten times. The chain recombines TRBV20-1 with TRBJ2-1, with a weak D call TRBD1 (7 bases). Per the germline V gene, CDR1 is DFQATT and CDR2 is SNEGSKA (reference sequence). The V and J ends lost 0 bases and 6 bases respectively, with 18 bases between them. The CDR3 runs to 16 residues. CDR3 nucleotide sequence: TGCAGTGCTAGAGATCTGGAGGGGGCCTACGTCAATGAGCAGTTCTTC. Its protein is CSARDLEGAYVNEQFF.

As regards this clonotype: This likely comes from a read error, as the CDR3 has no conserved phenylalanine or tryptophan at its end. The chain couples TRBV7-6 to TRBJ2-1; D tentatively reads TRBD1 or TRBD2 (5 bases each). The ends were cut back, 5 bases at V and 10 bases at J, with 9 bases in the middle. Germline CDR1 SGHVS, CDR2 FNYEAQ. The length of the CDR3 is 11 residues. The CDR3 DNA sequence: TGTGCCAGCAGCCTGGGGGTCGAGCAGTTCCTC. It is translated as CASSLGVEQFL.

This clonotype was picked up many times. The V gene is TRBV6-2 or TRBV6-3, the J gene TRBJ2-7; D gene unclear. The germline V and J ends were trimmed by 5 bases and 8 bases, with 19 bases remaining between them. The CDR3 extends over 14 amino acids. Germline values: CDR1 MNHEY, CDR2 SVGEGT. The CDR3 DNA follows: TGTGCCAGCAGTGAAGATTACTGGCGGCTCAAGCAGTACGTC. This sequence encodes CASSEDYWRLKQYV.

This clonotype was counted at least ten times. The rearrangement links TRBV5-6 to TRBJ1-6, with D perhaps matching TRBD1 (6 bases). The germline gives CDR1 SGHDT, CDR2 YYEEEE. The CDR3 spans 15 residues. The V and J ends lost 4 bases and 7 bases respectively, with 15 bases between them. CDR3 region: CASSPPGANNSPLHF. CDR3 bases: TGTGCCAGCAGCCCCCCAGGGGCCAACAATTCACCCCTCCACTTT.

Remarks on this clonotype: The junction departs from germline at one end; a sequencing error may be responsible. The chain joins TRBV18 to TRBJ1-4; 8 bases agree with TRBD1. The CDR3 runs to 14 residues. CDR1 is KGHSH and CDR2 is LQKENI in the germline V gene. CDR3 bases: TGTGCCAGCTCTGACCGGGACAGGAAGGAAACACTGTTTTTT. It translates to CASSDRDRKETLFF.

This clonotype was detected ten times or more. The chain has TRBV12-3 or TRBV12-4 and TRBJ2-1, with a tentative D call TRBD2 (6 bases). This CDR3 is 13 amino acids long. Trimming shortened V by 3 bases and J by 8 bases, and 11 bases separated the two germline ends. CDR3 DNA: TGTGCCAGCAGTTTTTTTAGGAGGGATGAGCAGTTCTTC. Amino acid sequence: CASSFFRRDEQFF.

In its sample, this clonotype was seen many times. This chain's CDR3 is CSASLGGGGQYF. The CDR3, as DNA: TGCAGTGCTAGCCTGGGGGGCGGAGGGCAGTACTTC. The gene calls are TRBV20-1 and TRBJ2-7, with D perhaps matching TRBD1 or TRBD2 (6 bases each). The CDR3 contains 12 residues. Germline assignment: CDR1 DFQATT and CDR2 SNEGSKA (reference sequence). Trimming left V 3 bases short and J 9 bases short, with 15 bases between.